The 14 T cell receptor beta chains given below trace back to one sample, sequenced in a study of Tregs in tolerant kidney transplant recipients. CFSE-labeled recipient PBMCs were cultured approximately 6 days with irradiated graft donor PBMCs, then FACS-sorted. Generated by immunoSEQ multiplex PCR, the TCRdb table keeps only in-frame clones and is missing some. The repertoire holds about 15,000 clones, with about half as singletons. The antigens of these receptors remain unknown. Sequences were derived from CD4+ T cells from blood cultured with allogeneic cells, sampled before the transplant. The receptor set was obtained from a human patient who received a combined kidney and bone marrow transplant.

This clone came up a few times. The gene calls are TRBV6-6 and TRBJ2-1; D is possibly TRBD1 (5 bases). This CDR3 contains 13 residues. Trimming took off 0 bases at V and 10 bases at J, with 10 bases between the two ends. Germline CDR1 MNHNY, CDR2 SVGAGI (reference sequence). The CDR3 region has the DNA TGTGCCAGCAGTTACTCGAGAGGACACGAGCAGTTCTTC. Residues: CASSYSRGHEQFF.

The gene calls are TRBV7-2 and TRBJ1-4; D uncertain. Germline-derived CDR1 and CDR2 are SGHTA and FQGNSA. The CDR3 is 14 amino acids. Trimming left V 1 base short and J 4 bases short, with 7 bases between. CDR3 in DNA: TGTGCCAGCAGCTTAGGATACAGTAATGAAAAACTGTTTTTT. Protein: CASSLGYSNEKLFF.

This clone is labeled as medium-sized. The genes are TRBV5-1 and TRBJ2-7; the match to TRBD2 covers 8 bases. Germline CDR1 and CDR2: SGHRS and YFSETQ. Trimming took 4 bases from V and 0 from J; bases not matched to a gene: 6. This CDR3 spans 15 amino acids. For the CDR3, the DNA is TGCGCCAGCAGCATTCGGGCGGGGGGCTCCTACGAGCAGTACTTC. Protein: CASSIRAGGSYEQYF.

This clone was detected a few times. The J gene is TRBJ2-3, the V gene TRBV15; no reliable D call. V was clipped by 0 bases and J by 2 bases, with 9 bases between them. Germline V gene data show CDR1 as LNHNV and CDR2 as YYDKDF (reference sequence). The CDR3 runs to 15 residues. CDR3 protein: CATSRDGLFTDTQYF. The CDR3 coding sequence is TGTGCCACCAGCAGAGATGGCCTCTTCACAGATACGCAGTATTTT.

This sequence joins TRBV5-1 and TRBJ2-1; 8 bases align to TRBD2. The CDR3 runs 16 residues. The ends lost 4 bases at V and 2 bases at J; junction bases unmatched: 8. Germline V lookup: CDR1 SGHRS, CDR2 YFSETQ. CDR3 region: CASSPTSGNTYNEQFF. The CDR3 nucleotides read TGCGCCAGCAGCCCAACTAGCGGTAACACCTACAATGAGCAGTTCTTC.

This chain connects TRBV6-6 to TRBJ1-3; D remains ambiguous. Per germline, CDR1 MNHNY and CDR2 SVGAGI (reference sequence). The V and J ends lost 0 bases and 1 base respectively, with 7 bases between them. The CDR3 sequence is 15 residues long. CDR3: CASSYSLRSGNTIYF. In DNA, the CDR3 is TGTGCCAGCAGTTACTCCCTCAGATCTGGAAACACCATATATTTT.

CDR3 in DNA: TGTGCCAGCAGCTACAGGCGGGACGAAGAGACCCAGTACTTC. This sequence encodes CASSYRRDEETQYF. The rearrangement links TRBV7-9 to TRBJ2-5; tentatively, D is TRBD2 (6 bases). V lost 4 bases and J 3 bases, leaving 12 bases between the germline ends. Germline values: CDR1 SEHNR, CDR2 FQNEAQ (reference sequence). The CDR3 consists of 14 residues.

The gene calls are TRBV6-5 and TRBJ1-3, with a tentative D call TRBD1 (5 bases). Germline lookup yields CDR1 MNHEY and CDR2 SVGAGI. Trimming left V 2 bases short and J 9 bases short, with 5 bases between. The CDR3 sequence is 11 residues long. CDR3 DNA: TGTGCCAGCAGTTACAGGGGCACCATATATTTT. It encodes CASSYRGTIYF.

The chain has TRBV30 and TRBJ1-1; no definite D call. This CDR3 is 15 amino acids long. Germline V gene data show CDR1 as GTSNPN and CDR2 as SVGIG (reference sequence). Deletions cut 2 bases from V and 1 base from J, with 14 bases between. CDR3 DNA sequence: TGTGCCTGGAGTAAAAGGAGGCGGGCGAACACTGAAGCTTTCTTT. It codes for CAWSKRRRANTEAFF.

This clone was picked up a small number of times. J is TRBJ2-7 and V is TRBV10-1; 7 positions agree with TRBD2. Trimming at V came to 8 bases and at J to 4 bases, leaving 11 bases not matched to a gene. CDR3 length: 14 residues. CDR1 and CDR2 from the germline V gene are WNHNN and SYGVQD (reference sequence). CDR3 sequence reads: CASRESGGGYEQYF. The CDR3 DNA sequence: TGCGCCAGCCGGGAATCGGGAGGAGGGTACGAGCAGTACTTC.

This clone was seen more than once but under ten times. The chain joins TRBV7-9 to TRBJ2-2; D is possibly TRBD2 (5 bases). This CDR3 spans 16 amino acids. The ends were cut back, 3 bases at V and 4 bases at J, with 15 bases in the middle. Germline lookup yields CDR1 SEHNR and CDR2 FQNEAQ (reference sequence). CDR3 protein: CASSFGSSGITGELFF. CDR3 DNA sequence: TGTGCCAGCAGCTTCGGATCCAGCGGCATCACCGGGGAGCTGTTTTTT.

J is TRBJ2-3 and V is TRBV5-1; D call uncertain. The V end was cut by 0 bases, the J end by 0 bases, with 8 bases between. This CDR3 has 15 residues. Germline V gene lookup returns CDR1 SGHRS and CDR2 YFSETQ. The CDR3 region is CASSLAPTSTDTQYF. The CDR3 DNA reads as TGCGCCAGCAGCTTGGCCCCGACTAGCACAGATACGCAGTATTTT.

The rearrangement uses TRBV20-1 and TRBJ2-5; D remains ambiguous. The CDR3 spans 11 residues. The V gene's germline CDR1 is DFQATT and CDR2 SNEGSKA (reference sequence). V was shortened by 8 bases and J by 2 bases, with 9 bases between the two germline ends. The CDR3 sequence: CSSTQQETQYF. CDR3 DNA: TGCAGTTCTACACAACAAGAGACCCAGTACTTC.

This chain connects TRBV5-1 to TRBJ2-1; a possible D gene is TRBD1 (6 bases). Germline V gives CDR1 SGHRS, CDR2 YFSETQ. Trimming left V 1 base short and J 3 bases short, with 11 bases between. This CDR3 region has 15 residues. The CDR3 protein is CASSLSQGLYNEQFF. The CDR3 region has the DNA TGCGCCAGCAGCTTGAGTCAGGGGCTCTACAATGAGCAGTTCTTC.